These 27 T cell receptor beta chains came from one sample sequenced in a study of cytomegalovirus exposure and HLA in healthy donors. The PCR contained 60 Vbeta and 13 Jbeta primers. Sequenced by immunoSEQ multiplex PCR; TCRdb stores in-frame clones only, minus some. The table lists 250,000 to 350,000 clones, 80% to 90% of them singletons. The sequenced material came from PBMCs. These receptors all stem from a man in his forties or fifties in good health and CMV-seropositive.

The J gene is TRBJ1-1, the V gene TRBV28, with 7 bases fitting TRBD1. After removal of 6 bases from V and 11 bases from J, the junction contained 9 bases not matched to a gene. The CDR3 is 12 amino acids. Germline CDR1 reads MDHEN; CDR2 reads SYDVKM. CDR3 DNA sequence: TGTGCCAGCAGCCCACCCGACAGGGAGGCTTTCTTT. Its protein product is CASSPPDREAFF.

This chain connects TRBV19 to TRBJ2-7, with 9 positions matching TRBD1. J lost 2 bases, V lost 1 base, and 3 bases had no gene match. Germline V gene data show CDR1 as LNHDA and CDR2 as SQIVND (reference sequence). This CDR3 region has 15 residues. CDR3 protein: CASSIGQGGTYEQYF. As DNA, the CDR3 is TGTGCCAGTAGTATAGGACAGGGGGGAACCTACGAGCAGTACTTC.

This chain links TRBV9 with TRBJ2-1; D remains unclear. The CDR3 contains 14 residues. Germline V gene data show CDR1 as SGDLS and CDR2 as YYNGEE. Trimming cost V 4 bases and J 0 bases, with 8 bases left between them. The CDR3 DNA follows: TGTGCCAGCAGCCCCCTAGTCTCCTACAATGAGCAGTTCTTC. Protein sequence: CASSPLVSYNEQFF.

The J gene is TRBJ1-1, the V gene TRBV6-5; D call uncertain. The V and J ends lost 5 bases and 6 bases respectively, with 7 bases between them. The CDR3 is 11 amino acids. Per germline, CDR1 MNHEY and CDR2 SVGAGI. The CDR3 loop reads CASSRVSEAFF. As DNA, the CDR3 is TGTGCCAGCAGTCGTGTATCTGAAGCTTTCTTT.

The chain links TRBV9 to TRBJ1-1, with TRBD1 matching 9 bases. The CDR3 is made up of 15 amino acids. V dropped 3 bases and J dropped 11; count of bases not matched to a gene: 14. The germline V gene encodes CDR1 SGDLS and CDR2 YYNGEE. CDR3 amino acids: CASSGTGGLAQGAFF. The CDR3 DNA reads TGTGCCAGCAGCGGTACAGGGGGCCTAGCTCAGGGGGCTTTCTTT.

V is TRBV28 and J is TRBJ2-5; 9 bases are shared with TRBD1. The CDR3 totals 15 residues. V shed 5 bases and J 5 bases; nucleotides not matched to a gene: 9. CDR1 is MDHEN and CDR2 is SYDVKM in the germline V gene. CDR3 bases: TGTGCCAGCAGTAAAGGGGACAGGGAATGGGAGACCCAGTACTTC. Translation: CASSKGDREWETQYF.

The chain recombines TRBV18 with TRBJ2-1; a possible D gene is TRBD2 (5 bases). V was shortened by 0 bases and J by 9 bases, with 15 bases between the two germline ends. This CDR3 is 15 amino acids long. The germline gives CDR1 KGHSH, CDR2 LQKENI. The CDR3: CASSPPAGLRSEQFF. CDR3 coding DNA: TGTGCCAGCTCACCACCGGCGGGCCTCCGGAGTGAGCAGTTCTTC.

In its sample, this clone was seen once. The CDR3 DNA follows: TGTGCCAGTAGTGGGGACAGGGGTGAACCCCAAAAGCCACCCGGGGAGCTGTTTTTT. It translates to CASSGDRGEPQKPPGELFF. The V and J genes are TRBV19 and TRBJ2-2; 10 bases are shared with TRBD1. CDR1 is LNHDA and CDR2 is SQIVND in the germline V gene (reference sequence). The ends lost 5 bases at V and 6 bases at J; junction bases unmatched: 18. CDR3 length: 19 residues.

The V and J genes are TRBV7-9 and TRBJ2-5; 8 bases align to TRBD1. Per germline, CDR1 SEHNR and CDR2 FQNEAQ (reference sequence). The CDR3 sequence is 15 residues long. V lost 2 bases, J lost 5 bases, and 7 bases stayed unmatched. CDR3 amino acids: CASSLFLDRAETQYF. In DNA, the CDR3 is TGTGCCAGCAGCTTATTTCTGGACAGGGCCGAGACCCAGTACTTC.

The CDR3 protein is CASRADRGQFYEQYF. The CDR3, as DNA: TGTGCCAGCAGAGCAGACAGGGGGCAATTCTACGAGCAGTACTTC. V usage is TRBV28 and J usage is TRBJ2-7, with 10 bases matching TRBD1. Germline CDR1 is MDHEN and CDR2 is SYDVKM. The V and J ends lost 6 bases and 3 bases, in that order; junction bases with no gene match: 8. This CDR3 has 15 residues.

The CDR3 sequence is CASSGGHPPEQYF. CDR3 in DNA: TGCGCCAGCAGCGGGGGACACCCCCCCGAGCAGTACTTC. V usage is TRBV5-1 and J usage is TRBJ2-7; the D gene is possibly TRBD1 (6 bases). The germline V and J ends were trimmed by 4 bases and 6 bases, with 14 bases remaining between them. The CDR3 sequence is 13 residues long. In germline, CDR1 is SGHRS, CDR2 YFSETQ.

The chain combines TRBV7-2 with TRBJ1-4, with 9 bases fitting TRBD1. CDR3 length: 14 amino acids. V lost 4 bases and J lost 4; bases outside the gene matches: 1. CDR1 and CDR2 from the germline V gene are SGHTA and FQGNSA. The CDR3 loop is CASSSGQGNEKLFF. The CDR3 DNA is TGTGCCAGCAGCTCGGGACAGGGTAATGAAAAACTGTTTTTT.

The chain employs TRBV7-2 and TRBJ1-5; a weak D match, TRBD1 (5 bases). Germline-derived CDR1 and CDR2 are SGHTA and FQGNSA. CDR3 length: 17 amino acids. V was shortened by 2 bases and J by 2 bases, with 16 bases between the two germline ends. The CDR3 sequence is CASSLSTWGERNQPQHF. In DNA form, the CDR3 reads TGTGCCAGCAGCTTATCAACTTGGGGGGAGCGCAATCAGCCCCAGCATTTT.

The rearrangement links TRBV6-1 to TRBJ2-3; D unresolved. This CDR3 region has 16 residues. V lost 4 bases, J lost 2 bases, and 16 bases lay in between. Germline V gives CDR1 MNHNS, CDR2 SASEGT. DNA for the CDR3: TGTGCCAGCAGTGGGCCAATCGGGTCATTCACAGATACGCAGTATTTT. Its translation: CASSGPIGSFTDTQYF.

This clone has a handful of counts. CDR3 region: CASSQESAGELFF. Written as DNA, the CDR3 is TGTGCCAGCAGCCAAGAGAGCGCCGGGGAGCTGTTTTTT. This chain joins TRBV4-2 and TRBJ2-2; the D is unclear. This CDR3 comprises 13 residues. V was cut by 0 bases and J by 6 bases, with 5 bases left in between. Per the germline V gene, CDR1 is LGHNA and CDR2 is YNFKEQ.

For the CDR3, the DNA is TGTGCCAGCAGCGGGTCGGAGTTGAACTATGGCTACACCTTC. Translating gives CASSGSELNYGYTF. V and J are TRBV7-9 and TRBJ1-2, with D uncertain. The CDR3 has 14 amino acids. The V end lost 5 bases, the J end lost 2 bases, and 12 bases lay between the germline ends. Per germline, CDR1 SEHNR and CDR2 FQNEAQ (reference sequence).

CDR3 DNA sequence: TGTGCCAGTACCTCCGGGTACAATGAGCAGTTCTTC. It encodes CASTSGYNEQFF. The chain uses TRBV19 and TRBJ2-1, with unresolved D. The germline V and J ends were trimmed by 7 bases and 4 bases, with 8 bases remaining between them. The length of the CDR3 is 12 residues. Germline V gene sequence: CDR1 LNHDA, CDR2 SQIVND (reference sequence).

J is TRBJ2-7 and V is TRBV5-6; 8 positions agree with TRBD1. CDR1 and CDR2 (germline): SGHDT, YYEEEE. This CDR3 has 16 residues. V was pared by 4 bases and J by 3 bases, with 12 bases of the junction left unmatched. Here the CDR3 DNA reads TGTGCCAGCAGCGGATCAAGGACAGGGCCTTTCTACGAGCAGTACTTC. It yields the protein CASSGSRTGPFYEQYF.

The V call is TRBV7-6, the J call TRBJ2-1; 11 bases match TRBD2. The germline CDR1 and CDR2 sequences are SGHVS and FNYEAQ. V dropped 3 bases and J dropped 8; count of bases not matched to a gene: 3. The CDR3 consists of 14 residues. Written as DNA, the CDR3 is TGTGCCAGCAGCTTTCTAGCGGGAGGTTATGAGCAGTTCTTC. It translates to CASSFLAGGYEQFF.

This rearrangement joins TRBV6-1 to TRBJ2-7; D may be TRBD1 (6 bases). Germline assignment: CDR1 MNHNS and CDR2 SASEGT. V shed 3 bases and J shed 4 bases, with 10 bases lying between them. The CDR3 is made up of 13 amino acids. The CDR3 sequence is CASSDFQGYEQYF. In DNA, the CDR3 is TGTGCCAGCAGTGACTTTCAGGGGTACGAGCAGTACTTC.

The chain joins TRBV7-3 to TRBJ2-1; 9 bases line up with TRBD2. CDR1 and CDR2 (germline): SGHTA, FQGTGA. The trim removed 1 base at V and 6 bases at J, leaving 25 bases unmatched. CDR3 length equals 22 residues. The CDR3 region is CASSLISRLAELEGGPANEQFF. CDR3 sequence (DNA): TGTGCCAGCAGCTTAATCTCCCGACTAGCGGAGCTGGAGGGGGGACCTGCCAATGAGCAGTTCTTC.

This clone has a single count. The chain joins TRBV5-6 to TRBJ2-7, with D possibly matching TRBD1 (5 bases). Between the trimmed V and J ends, which lost 9 bases and 2 bases, there was a span of 12 bases. The germline V gene has CDR1 SGHDT and CDR2 YYEEEE. The CDR3 runs 12 residues. In DNA, the CDR3 is TGTGCCACGGGCAGGACAACCTACGAGCAGTACTTC. Its translation is CATGRTTYEQYF.

The chain links TRBV27 to TRBJ2-7, with a tentative D call TRBD1 (6 bases). This CDR3 is built from 15 residues. V lost 6 bases to trimming and J lost 2 bases, with 17 bases between them. CDR1 and CDR2 (germline): MNHEY, SMNVEV (reference sequence). CDR3 DNA sequence: TGTGCCAGCAGGACTGACAGGTCATACACCTACGAGCAGTACTTC. Translation gives CASRTDRSYTYEQYF.

The chain couples TRBV7-9 to TRBJ2-2; D gene ambiguous. Germline lookup yields CDR1 SEHNR and CDR2 FQNEAQ (reference sequence). The ends were cut back, 7 bases at V and 4 bases at J, with 7 bases in the middle. The CDR3 length is 12 residues. CDR3 DNA: TGTGCCAGCATCTCCCGCACCGGGGAGCTGTTTTTT. Residues: CASISRTGELFF.

The rearrangement joins TRBV28 to TRBJ2-1, with D tentatively TRBD2 (7 bases). This CDR3 is built from 16 residues. Trimming stripped 7 bases from V and 5 bases from J, with 21 bases between. Looked up from germline, CDR1 is MDHEN and CDR2 is SYDVKM. This chain's CDR3 is CASTQRRGGPHNEQFF. CDR3 DNA sequence: TGTGCCAGCACCCAACGGAGGGGGGGTCCCCACAATGAGCAGTTCTTC.

A remark on this clone: At one end, the junction sequence differs from germline, possibly due to a read error. The gene calls are TRBV7-9 and TRBJ2-1, with 14 positions matching TRBD2. CDR1 and CDR2 from the germline V gene are SEHNR and FQNEAQ (reference sequence). There are 17 residues in the CDR3. CDR3: CSSSLARGLAGDNEQFF. CDR3 DNA sequence: TGTTCCAGCAGCTTAGCGAGGGGACTAGCGGGGGACAATGAGCAGTTCTTC.

This rearrangement joins TRBV7-8 to TRBJ1-5, with D unresolved. With 3 bases removed from V and 7 bases from J, the gap between germline ends came to 7 bases. CDR3 length: 12 amino acids. The germline V gene encodes CDR1 SGHVS and CDR2 FQNEAQ. The CDR3: CASSFSGQPQHF. In DNA, the CDR3 is TGTGCCAGCAGCTTCTCAGGACAGCCCCAGCATTTT.